This T cell receptor (beta chain) emerged from a study of blood T cell repertoires in COVID-19. Study-wide context: The United States, Italy and Spain provided the acute and convalescent COVID-19 samples.

Patients in Seattle were enrolled during active infection, then followed longitudinally. Original processing methods: Reference gene primers were amplified, and this amplification served to estimate nucleated cell counts. TCRdb's copy holds only in-frame clones and misses some; the assay was immunoSEQ multiplex PCR. V, J and clone size were drawn from that table, and D and trimming were deduced from the DNA. Of 150,000 to 200,000 clones listed, about 83% are singletons. CDR3 size: 16 residues. This clone has only one observation. Sequencing input: peripheral blood. The chain uses TRBV21-1 and TRBJ2-5; whether TRBD1, the table's D call, matches the DNA was not checked. TRBV21-1 is annotated as a pseudogene. This TCR came from a person between 65 and 79 years old with COVID-19, enrolled during active disease. CDR3 sequence: CASSSQGWVLGETQYF. For the CDR3, the DNA is TGTGCCAGCAGCTCACAGGGGTGGGTGCTTGGAGAGACCCAGTACTTC.